This TCR beta chain is drawn from a study of STAT3 mutations in large granular lymphocyte leukemia. Each sample's TCRbeta library yielded on average around 41,000 productive templates. The data were produced by immunoSEQ multiplex PCR, yet TCRdb's version contains in-frame clones alone and is incomplete. The sample includes some 37,000 clones, nearly 90% of them seen just once. Points on this clone: Its cognate antigen is unknown.

Study conclusions and caveats: Differing intervals and regimens complicate linking therapy response to clone burden. Every T-cell large granular lymphocyte leukemia patient had at least one immunodominant TCR beta clonotype. Some patients had dominant TCR clones larger than their STAT3 mutant burden.

The sample taken for sequencing was PBMCs. The origin of this receptor is a human donor with T large granular lymphocyte leukemia. Some clones in this sample may be carry-over from other donors' samples.

The CDR3 reads CASSSWGLGTPGETQYF. The CDR3 DNA follows: TGTGCCAGTAGCTCTTGGGGGCTGGGGACTCCCGGAGAGACCCAGTACTTC. The chain links TRBV19 to TRBJ2-5; D may be TRBD1 or TRBD2 (6 bases each). This CDR3 spans 17 amino acids. Germline-derived CDR1 and CDR2 are LNHDA and SQIVND (reference sequence). Deletions cut 6 bases from V and 4 bases from J, with 24 bases between.